The 2 T cell receptor beta chains given below trace back to one sample, sequenced in a study of T cell repertoires in cytomegalovirus infection. For these receptors, no antigen is known. TCRdb redid the calling of the reads with MiXCR, one entry per CDR3 protein. This sample has some 350,000 distinct CDR3 sequences, with roughly 34% found just once. This material consisted of cultured PBMCs, taken from culture after CMV antigen stimulation. The receptors originated from a human donor in good health (CMV status not recorded). Some clones in this sample may be carry-over from other donors' samples.

The rearrangement uses TRBV15 and TRBJ2-7, with TRBD1 identical over 8 bases. Germline V gene lookup returns CDR1 LNHNV and CDR2 YYDKDF (reference sequence). The CDR3 runs to 13 residues. The V segment lost 3 bases and the J segment 3 bases; nucleotides outside the gene matches: 1. Written as DNA, the CDR3 is TGTGCCACCAGCAGGGACAGGGTCTACGAGCAGTACTTC. Protein: CATSRDRVYEQYF.

This clonotype was observed a few times. The gene calls are TRBV7-2 and TRBJ2-3; D is possibly TRBD2 (6 bases). CDR3 length equals 16 residues. The V end was cut by 4 bases, the J end by 4 bases, with 18 bases between. Germline CDR1 and CDR2: SGHTA and FQGNSA. The CDR3 here is CASSSLGGWGADTQYF. The CDR3 DNA sequence: TGTGCCAGCAGCTCCCTCGGAGGGTGGGGCGCAGATACGCAGTATTTT.